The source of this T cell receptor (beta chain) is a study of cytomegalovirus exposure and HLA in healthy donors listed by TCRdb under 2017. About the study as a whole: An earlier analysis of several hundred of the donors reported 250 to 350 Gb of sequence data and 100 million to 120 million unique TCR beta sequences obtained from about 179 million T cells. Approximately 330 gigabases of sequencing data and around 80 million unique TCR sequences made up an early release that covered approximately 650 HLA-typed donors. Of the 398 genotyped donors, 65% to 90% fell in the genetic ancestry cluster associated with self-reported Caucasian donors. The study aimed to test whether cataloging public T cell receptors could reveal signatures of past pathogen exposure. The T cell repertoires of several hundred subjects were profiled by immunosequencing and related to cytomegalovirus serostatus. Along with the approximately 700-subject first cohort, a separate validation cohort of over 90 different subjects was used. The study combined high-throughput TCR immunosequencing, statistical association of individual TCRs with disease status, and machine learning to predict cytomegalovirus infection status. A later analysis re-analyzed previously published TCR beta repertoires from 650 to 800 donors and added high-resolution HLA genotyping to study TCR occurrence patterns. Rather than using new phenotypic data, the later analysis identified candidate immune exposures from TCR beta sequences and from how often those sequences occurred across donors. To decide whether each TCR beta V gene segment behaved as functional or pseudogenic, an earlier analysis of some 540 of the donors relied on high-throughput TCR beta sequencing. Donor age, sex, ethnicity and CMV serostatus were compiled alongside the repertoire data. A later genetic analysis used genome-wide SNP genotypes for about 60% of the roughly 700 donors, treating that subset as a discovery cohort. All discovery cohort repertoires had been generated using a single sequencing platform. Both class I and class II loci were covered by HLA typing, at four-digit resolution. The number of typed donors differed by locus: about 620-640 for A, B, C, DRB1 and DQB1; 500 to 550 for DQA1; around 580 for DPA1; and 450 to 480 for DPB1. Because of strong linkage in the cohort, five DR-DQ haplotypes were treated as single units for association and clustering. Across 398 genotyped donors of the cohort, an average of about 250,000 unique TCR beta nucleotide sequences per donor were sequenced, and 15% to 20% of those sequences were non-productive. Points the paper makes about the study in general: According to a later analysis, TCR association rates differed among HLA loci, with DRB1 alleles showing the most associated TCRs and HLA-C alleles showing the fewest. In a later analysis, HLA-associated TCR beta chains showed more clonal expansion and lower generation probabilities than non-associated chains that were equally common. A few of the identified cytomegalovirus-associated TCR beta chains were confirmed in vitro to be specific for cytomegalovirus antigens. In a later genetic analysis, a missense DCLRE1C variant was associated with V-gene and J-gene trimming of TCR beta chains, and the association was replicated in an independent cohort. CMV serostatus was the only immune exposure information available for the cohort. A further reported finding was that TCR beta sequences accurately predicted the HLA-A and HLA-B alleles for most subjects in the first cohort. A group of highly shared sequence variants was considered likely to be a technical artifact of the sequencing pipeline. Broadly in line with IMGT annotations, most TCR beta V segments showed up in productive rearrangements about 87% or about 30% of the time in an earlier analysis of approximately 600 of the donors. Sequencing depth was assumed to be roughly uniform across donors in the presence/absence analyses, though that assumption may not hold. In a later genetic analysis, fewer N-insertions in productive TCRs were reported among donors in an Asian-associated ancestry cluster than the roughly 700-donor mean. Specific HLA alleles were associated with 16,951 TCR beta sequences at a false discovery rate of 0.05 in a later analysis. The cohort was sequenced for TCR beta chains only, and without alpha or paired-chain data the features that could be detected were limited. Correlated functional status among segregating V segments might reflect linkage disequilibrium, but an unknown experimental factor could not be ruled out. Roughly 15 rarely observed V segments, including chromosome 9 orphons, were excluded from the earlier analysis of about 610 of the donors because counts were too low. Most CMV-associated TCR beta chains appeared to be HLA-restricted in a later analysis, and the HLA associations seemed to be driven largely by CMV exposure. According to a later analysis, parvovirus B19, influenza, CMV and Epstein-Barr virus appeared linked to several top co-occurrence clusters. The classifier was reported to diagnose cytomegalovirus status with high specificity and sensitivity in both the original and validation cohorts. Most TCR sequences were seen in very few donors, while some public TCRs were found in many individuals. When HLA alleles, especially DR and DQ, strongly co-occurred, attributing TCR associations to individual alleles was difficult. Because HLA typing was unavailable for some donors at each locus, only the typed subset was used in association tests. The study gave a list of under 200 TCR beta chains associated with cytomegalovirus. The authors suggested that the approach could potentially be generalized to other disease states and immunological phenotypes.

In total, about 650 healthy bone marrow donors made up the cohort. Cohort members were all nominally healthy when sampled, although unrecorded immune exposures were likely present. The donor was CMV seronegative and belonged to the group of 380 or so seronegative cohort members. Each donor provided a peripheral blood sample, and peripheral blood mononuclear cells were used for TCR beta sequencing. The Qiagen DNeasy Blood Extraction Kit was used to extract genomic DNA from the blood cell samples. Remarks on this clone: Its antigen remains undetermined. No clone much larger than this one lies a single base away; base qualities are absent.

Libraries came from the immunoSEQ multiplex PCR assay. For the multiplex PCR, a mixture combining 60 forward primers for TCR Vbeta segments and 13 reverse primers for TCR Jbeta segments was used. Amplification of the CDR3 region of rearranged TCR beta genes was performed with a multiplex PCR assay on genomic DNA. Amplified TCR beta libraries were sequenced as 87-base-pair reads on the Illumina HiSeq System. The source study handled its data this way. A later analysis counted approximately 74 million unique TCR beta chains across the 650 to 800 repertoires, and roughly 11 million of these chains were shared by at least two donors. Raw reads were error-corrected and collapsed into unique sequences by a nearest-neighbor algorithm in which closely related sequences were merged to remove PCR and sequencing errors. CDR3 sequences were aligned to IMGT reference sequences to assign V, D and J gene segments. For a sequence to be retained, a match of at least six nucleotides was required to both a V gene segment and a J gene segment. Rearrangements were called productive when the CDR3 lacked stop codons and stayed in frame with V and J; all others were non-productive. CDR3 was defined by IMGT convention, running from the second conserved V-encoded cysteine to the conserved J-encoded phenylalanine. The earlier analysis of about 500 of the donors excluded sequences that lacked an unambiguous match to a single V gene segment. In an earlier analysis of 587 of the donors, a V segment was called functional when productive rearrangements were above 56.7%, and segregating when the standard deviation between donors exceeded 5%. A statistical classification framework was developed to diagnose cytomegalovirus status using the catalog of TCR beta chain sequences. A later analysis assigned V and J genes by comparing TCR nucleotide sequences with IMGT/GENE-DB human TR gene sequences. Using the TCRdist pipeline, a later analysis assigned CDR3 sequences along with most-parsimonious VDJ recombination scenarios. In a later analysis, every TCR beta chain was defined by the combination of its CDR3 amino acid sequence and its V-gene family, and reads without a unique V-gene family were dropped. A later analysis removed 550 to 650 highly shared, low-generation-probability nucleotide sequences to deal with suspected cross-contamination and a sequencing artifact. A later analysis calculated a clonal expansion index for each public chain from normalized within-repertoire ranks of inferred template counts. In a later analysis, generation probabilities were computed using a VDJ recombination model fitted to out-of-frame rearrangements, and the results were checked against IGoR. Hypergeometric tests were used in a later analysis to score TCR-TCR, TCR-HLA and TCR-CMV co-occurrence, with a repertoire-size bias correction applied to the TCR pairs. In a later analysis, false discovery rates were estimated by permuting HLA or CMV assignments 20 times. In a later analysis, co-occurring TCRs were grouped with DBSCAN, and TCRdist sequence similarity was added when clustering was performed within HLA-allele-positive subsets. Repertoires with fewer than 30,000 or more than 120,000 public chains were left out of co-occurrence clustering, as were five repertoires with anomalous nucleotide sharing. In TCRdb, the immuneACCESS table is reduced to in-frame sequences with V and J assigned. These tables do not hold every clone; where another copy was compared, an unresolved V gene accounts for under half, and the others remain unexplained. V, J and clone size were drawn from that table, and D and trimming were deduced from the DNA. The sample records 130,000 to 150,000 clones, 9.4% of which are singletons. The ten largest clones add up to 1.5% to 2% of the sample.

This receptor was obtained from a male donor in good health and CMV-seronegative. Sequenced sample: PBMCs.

The CDR3 reads as follows: CASSSPGANTGELFF. The sequence in DNA is TGTGCCAGTAGTAGCCCCGGGGCGAACACCGGGGAGCTGTTTTTT. The chain links TRBV19 with TRBJ2-2; the D gene is perhaps TRBD2, on 5 matching bases. CDR1 and CDR2 are read off the germline V gene (reference sequence) as LNHDA and SQIVND. V drops 4 bases and J drops 0 bases, leaving 9 bases in between. From the cysteine up to the phenylalanine, the CDR3 has a length of 15 residues. The retained sequence is limited to the CDR3, 45 bases, with the frame set at the first base.